Following are 20 T cell receptor beta chains from one sample sequenced in a study of T cell clonotyping in hematopoietic cell transplantation (dated by TCRdb to about 2021). Per the publication, the time point label means: 180 days after allo-HCT. The library was built by means of the immunoSEQ multiplex PCR assay. TCRdb took this table from immuneACCESS and kept in-frame rearrangements with V and J called. Such tables lack part of the clones; where checked against another copy, unresolved V genes explain under half of the gap, and the rest is unexplained. The sample table contains 9,500 to 11,000 clones; only one count was recorded for roughly nine tenths of them. The ten biggest clones cover around 38% of the sample. Sequencing was performed on PBMCs, taken 180 days after allogeneic stem cell transplant. The source of these receptors is a male patient aged 55 to 70 who had an allogeneic stem cell transplant from an unrelated donor, so the T cells may come from the graft donor. Some clones in this sample may be carry-over from other donors' samples.

This clone was observed a handful of times. The chain uses TRBV7-2 and TRBJ2-3; D is possibly TRBD1 (6 bases). CDR3 size: 15 residues. The germline V and J ends were trimmed by 6 bases and 2 bases, with 15 bases remaining between them. In germline, CDR1 is SGHTA, CDR2 FQGNSA. The CDR3 sequence is CASRQQGSNTDTQYF. CDR3 nucleotide sequence: TGTGCCAGCAGACAACAGGGATCTAACACAGATACGCAGTATTTT.

The chain links TRBV7-9 to TRBJ2-7; D is uncertain. The CDR3 is 14 amino acids. The V gene's germline CDR1 is SEHNR and CDR2 FQNEAQ (reference sequence). Trimming took off 2 bases at V and 2 bases at J, with 10 bases between the two ends. In DNA form, the CDR3 reads TGTGCCAGCAGCTTATCGCCCACACCCTACGAGCAGTACTTC. Amino acid sequence: CASSLSPTPYEQYF.

This clone has just one count. Written as DNA, the CDR3 is TGCGCCAGCAGCCAAGGTTACAGGGGAGGAGAGACCCAGTACTTC. Residues: CASSQGYRGGETQYF. The chain employs TRBV4-3 and TRBJ2-5; a possible D gene is TRBD1 (7 bases). V lost 1 base and J 4 bases, leaving 13 bases between the germline ends. This CDR3 is built from 15 residues. CDR1 is LGHNA and CDR2 is YSLEER in the germline V gene.

V usage is TRBV4-3 and J usage is TRBJ2-3; possible D gene TRBD2, 5 bases. V lost 0 bases to trimming and J lost 2 bases, with 9 bases between them. CDR1 LGHNA and CDR2 YSLEER come from the germline V gene. CDR3 length: 15 amino acids. The CDR3 protein is CASSQEYRDTDTQYF. The CDR3 nucleotides are TGCGCCAGCAGCCAAGAATACCGGGACACAGATACGCAGTATTTT.

V gene TRBV6-5 combines with J gene TRBJ1-1; no reliable D call. There are 13 residues in the CDR3. Trimming pared 2 bases from V and 0 bases from J, leaving 4 bases between. Germline CDR1 and CDR2: MNHEY and SVGAGI. In DNA, the CDR3 is TGTGCCAGCAGTTACCGTATGAACACTGAAGCTTTCTTT. It codes for CASSYRMNTEAFF.

This clone was recorded once. This chain connects TRBV7-2 to TRBJ1-5; no firm D call. Germline CDR1 is SGHTA and CDR2 is FQGNSA. V lost 2 bases and J lost 4, with 15 bases in between. The CDR3 is made up of 16 amino acids. The chain's CDR3 is CASSLRSSRANQPQHF. CDR3 bases: TGTGCCAGCAGCTTAAGGAGTAGTAGGGCTAATCAGCCCCAGCATTTT. The whole variable domain, filled in from reference TRBV7-2 and TRBJ1-5, reads GAGVSQSPSNKVTEKGKDVELRCDPISGHTALYWYRQSLGQGLEFLIYFQGNSAPDKSGLPSDRFSAERTGGSVSTLTIQRTQQEDSAVYLCASSLRSSRANQPQHFGDGTRLSIL.

This sequence joins TRBV11-1 and TRBJ1-2, with TRBD1 matching over 7 bases. The CDR3 is 13 residues long. Per the germline V gene, CDR1 is SGHAT and CDR2 is FQDESV (reference sequence). Trimming removed 5 bases from V and 3 bases from J; junction bases left unmatched: 3. CDR3 coding DNA: TGTGCCAGCAGCGTTACAGGGGACTATGGCTACACCTTC. Its protein product is CASSVTGDYGYTF.

This chain joins TRBV19 and TRBJ2-1; D perhaps matches TRBD1 (6 bases). CDR3 length: 15 residues. V dropped 4 bases and J dropped 1 base, with 11 bases sitting between them. Germline values: CDR1 LNHDA, CDR2 SQIVND (reference sequence). CDR3 nucleotides: TGTGCCAGTAGTACCCTGGACAGTTCCTACAATGAGCAGTTCTTC. Protein: CASSTLDSSYNEQFF.

The V and J genes are TRBV6-6 and TRBJ2-2; no clear D. This CDR3 has 16 residues. Trimming left V 6 bases short and J 0 bases short, with 14 bases between. CDR1 is MNHNY and CDR2 is SVGAGI in the germline V gene (reference sequence). The CDR3 region is CASSPNSPANTGELFF. The CDR3, as DNA: TGTGCCAGCAGCCCCAATAGCCCGGCGAACACCGGGGAGCTGTTTTTT.

V usage is TRBV5-1 and J usage is TRBJ2-1, with no clear D. Germline V gives CDR1 SGHRS, CDR2 YFSETQ. This CDR3 comprises 13 residues. Trimming took 4 bases from V and 5 from J, leaving 10 bases between them. The CDR3 DNA follows: TGCGCCAGCAGCCGAGGACCCGACAATGAGCAGTTCTTC. Translating it yields CASSRGPDNEQFF. Variable domain in full (rest from reference TRBV5-1 and TRBJ2-1): KAGVTQTPRYLIKTRGQQVTLSCSPISGHRSVSWYQQTPGQGLQFLFEYFSETQRNKGNFPGRFSGRQFSNSRSEMNVSTLELGDSALYLCASSRGPDNEQFFGPGTRLTVL.

The chain carries TRBV7-9 and TRBJ1-2; D is perhaps TRBD1 (5 bases). This CDR3 spans 15 amino acids. Germline assignment: CDR1 SEHNR and CDR2 FQNEAQ (reference sequence). The V gene lost 7 bases and the J gene lost 2 bases, with 17 bases spanning the gap. CDR3 sequence reads: CASTKGAGPNYGYTF. DNA for the CDR3: TGTGCCAGCACCAAAGGGGCAGGGCCCAACTATGGCTACACCTTC.

V gene TRBV5-6 combines with J gene TRBJ1-2; weak D call: TRBD1 (5 bases). The CDR3 length is 14 residues. V dropped 0 bases and J dropped 0 bases, with 6 bases sitting between them. Germline CDR1 and CDR2: SGHDT and YYEEEE. CDR3 sequence: CASSLGGSNYGYTF. In DNA, the CDR3 is TGTGCCAGCAGCTTGGGGGGGTCTAACTATGGCTACACCTTC.

This clone came up once. The CDR3 coding sequence is TGTGCCAGCAGCTTAGGTTACACCGGTGAGGAGGGCTACACCTTC. Translating gives CASSLGYTGEEGYTF. This sequence joins TRBV7-9 and TRBJ1-2; D not resolved. The V gene's germline CDR1 is SEHNR and CDR2 FQNEAQ (reference sequence). This CDR3 spans 15 amino acids. V lost 1 base and J lost 8, with 17 bases in between.

The gene calls are TRBV7-2 and TRBJ2-7, with unresolved D. The germline CDR1 and CDR2 sequences are SGHTA and FQGNSA. V shed 3 bases and J shed 6 bases, with 12 bases lying between them. The CDR3 has 13 residues. The CDR3 loop reads CASSLGPPGEQYF. Here the CDR3 DNA reads TGTGCCAGCAGCTTGGGTCCTCCTGGCGAGCAGTACTTC.

The V and J genes are TRBV5-1 and TRBJ1-4; D gene uncertain. This CDR3 is built from 13 residues. The V and J ends lost 2 bases and 7 bases respectively, with 9 bases between them. Germline CDR1 reads SGHRS; CDR2 reads YFSETQ. CDR3 sequence reads: CASSFTGFEKLFF. The CDR3 DNA follows: TGCGCCAGCAGCTTTACCGGATTTGAAAAACTGTTTTTT.

The chain joins TRBV13 to TRBJ1-5, with D maybe TRBD1 (6 bases). V was trimmed by 2 bases and J by 8 bases, leaving 10 bases between them. The CDR3 is made up of 13 amino acids. Germline values: CDR1 PRHDT, CDR2 FYEKMQ (reference sequence). CDR3 coding DNA: TGTGCCAGCAGCTTAAGGGGGGGGGAGCCCCAGCATTTT. The encoded protein is CASSLRGGEPQHF.

The CDR3 coding sequence is TGTGCCAGCAGCGGACAGGGGAGGAACGAGCAGTACTTC. This encodes CASSGQGRNEQYF. The genes are TRBV7-6 and TRBJ2-7; 9 bases are shared with TRBD1. Per the germline V gene, CDR1 is SGHVS and CDR2 is FNYEAQ. Trimming at V came to 5 bases and at J to 5 bases, leaving 4 bases not matched to a gene. The CDR3 has 13 residues.

The V gene is TRBV6-1, the J gene TRBJ1-2; 8 bases align to TRBD1. V lost 2 bases, J lost 8 bases, and 13 bases stayed unmatched. The V gene's germline CDR1 is MNHNS and CDR2 SASEGT. The CDR3 runs to 16 residues. CDR3 region: CASSETMRTGIFGYTF. In nucleotides, the CDR3 is TGTGCCAGCAGTGAAACAATGCGGACAGGGATATTCGGCTACACCTTC.

The chain joins TRBV4-1 to TRBJ1-4; 8 nucleotides line up with TRBD1. The CDR3 totals 16 residues. Germline assignment: CDR1 MGHRA and CDR2 YSYEKL. Trimming removed 1 base from V and 5 bases from J; junction bases left unmatched: 6. Here the CDR3 DNA reads TGCGCCAGCAGCCAAGGGGCCAGGGGGCTGAATGAAAAACTGTTTTTT. It encodes CASSQGARGLNEKLFF.

The chain combines TRBV19 with TRBJ1-2; 7 bases align to TRBD1. Germline values: CDR1 LNHDA, CDR2 SQIVND (reference sequence). The CDR3 spans 13 residues. With 5 bases clipped from V and 8 bases from J, the junction kept 8 bases outside the gene matches. In nucleotides, the CDR3 is TGTGCCAGTAGTGAGACAGGGTGGTGGGGCTACACCTTC. Protein: CASSETGWWGYTF.